These T cell receptor beta chains were read from a single sample in a study of T cells in Graves' hyperthyroidism and ophthalmopathy. Each CDR3 protein gets one entry after TCRdb re-called the multiplex PCR reads with MiXCR. The sample consists of hundreds of thousands of distinct CDR3 sequences, under 45% of them appearing once. Sample: blood. Every receptor here comes from a woman in her 40s with Graves' hyperthyroidism. Both conserved end residues are part of each CDR3. The D gene is left open where the match is weak. A clone size is listed for some rows: how often the clone was seen (once, few, many), or a class if it is expanded.

v_gene,d_gene,abundance,len,j_gene,CDR3nt,CDR3aa
TRBV6-5,.,.,13,TRBJ1-6,TGTGCCAGCAGCCTAGTAAATAATTCACCCCTCCACTTT,CASSLVNNSPLHF
TRBV11-3,.,few,14,TRBJ2-2,TGTGCCAGCAGCCCAAGGACCGCTACCGGGGAGCTGTTTTTT,CASSPRTATGELFF
TRBV7-9,.,few,12,TRBJ1-2,TGTGCCAGCAGCTTATCCAACGGAGGCTACACCTTC,CASSLSNGGYTF
TRBV28,TRBD1,.,14,TRBJ2-5,TGTGCCAGCAGTTTCTGGACAGGGGAAGAGACCCAGTACTTC,CASSFWTGEETQYF
TRBV2,.,.,15,TRBJ1-5,TGTGCCAGCAGTGACCGGGGTAGAGGGGATCAGCCCCAGCATTTT,CASSDRGRGDQPQHF
TRBV4-3,TRBD1,few,15,TRBJ1-5,TGCGCCAGCAGTCCAGGGGGCCCGGTGGACCAGCCCCAGCATTTT,CASSPGGPVDQPQHF
TRBV4-2,.,.,15,TRBJ1-1,TGTGCCAGCAGCACCCTTACAGGGTTAGGCACTGAAGCTTTCTTT,CASSTLTGLGTEAFF
TRBV3-1,TRBD1,.,17,TRBJ1-1,TGTGCCAGCAGTCAAGCAGGGGGGACAGGCTCGAACACTGAAGCTTTCTTT,CASSQAGGTGSNTEAFF
TRBV6-6,.,.,13,TRBJ1-2,TGTGCCAGCAGCCGAAAGATGGAGGATGGCTACACCTTC,CASSRKMEDGYTF
TRBV2,TRBD1,many,15,TRBJ1-3,TGTGCCAGCAGGGGACAGGTCCTCTCTGGAAACACCATATATTTT,CASRGQVLSGNTIYF
TRBV2,.,.,12,TRBJ2-5,TGTGCCAGCAGAGGAGACGGAAATCCCCAGTACTTC,CASRGDGNPQYF
TRBV7-7,TRBD1,few,17,TRBJ2-2,TGTGCTAGCAGCTTTCCACAACAGGGGGCCGGCACCGGGGAGCTGTTTTTT,CASSFPQQGAGTGELFF
TRBV2,.,many,15,TRBJ1-6,TGTGCCAGCAGTGTACGGGGGTCAGCAGAATCACCCCTCCACTTT,CASSVRGSAESPLHF
TRBV7-2,.,few,14,TRBJ1-2,TGTGCCAGCAGCCAGCACCCACTTCAGGCCGGCTACACCTTC,CASSQHPLQAGYTF
TRBV20-1,.,few,13,TRBJ2-3,TGCAGTGCTAGCATTGTTTCAGGGGATACGCAGTATTTT,CSASIVSGDTQYF
TRBV10-3,TRBD2,many,16,TRBJ2-2,TGTGCCATCAGTGATCTTCTAGCGGAGGAAACCGGGGAGCTGTTTTTT,CAISDLLAEETGELFF
TRBV5-1,.,many,14,TRBJ2-7,TGTGCCAGCAGCTTAGCAGGGGCCCCCTACGAGCAGTACTTC,CASSLAGAPYEQYF
TRBV4-1,.,.,13,TRBJ2-7,TGCGCCAGCAGCCAAGTAGGAACGGGCGAGCAGTACTTC,CASSQVGTGEQYF
TRBV19,TRBD1,once,13,TRBJ2-7,TGTGCCAGTAACACGGGACAGGCCTACGAGCAGTACTTC,CASNTGQAYEQYF
TRBV11-2,.,many,14,TRBJ2-5,TGTGCCAGCAGCTCTTGGGCAGGAAAAGAGACCCAGTACTTC,CASSSWAGKETQYF
TRBV7-9,TRBD1,.,16,TRBJ2-6,TGTGCCAGCAGGGGACAGGGCTTCTCTGGGGCCAACGTCCTGACTTTC,CASRGQGFSGANVLTF
TRBV6-5,.,.,15,TRBJ2-7,TGTGCCAGCAGATATCCCCATGGGCAAAGCTACGAGCAGTGCTTC,CASRYPHGQSYEQCF
TRBV5-1,.,few,13,TRBJ2-2,TGCGCCAGCAGCTTCGCCGCTACCGGGGAGCTGTTTTTT,CASSFAATGELFF
TRBV6-6,TRBD1,few,13,TRBJ1-1,TGTGCCAGCAGCCAAGATAAGGGGGCCGAAGCTTTCTTT,CASSQDKGAEAFF
TRBV7-6,.,.,19,TRBJ2-6,TGTGCCAGCAGCTTAGGCCCCGACCACGAAAGCTCTGGGGCCAACGTCCTGACTTTC,CASSLGPDHESSGANVLTF
TRBV7-2,.,.,17,TRBJ2-3,TGTGCCAGCAGCTTATTAGCTTTACTGGGGCACACAGATACGCAGTATTTT,CASSLLALLGHTDTQYF
TRBV7-2,TRBD1,.,14,TRBJ2-3,TGTGCCAGCAGCTTGACAGGGGGCCTAGATACGCAGTATTTT,CASSLTGGLDTQYF
TRBV7-3,TRBD2,.,15,TRBJ2-7,TGTGCCAGCAGCTTAGCATGGGCGGGAGGAGAAGAGCAGTACTTC,CASSLAWAGGEEQYF
TRBV4-3,.,few,14,TRBJ2-7,TGCGCCAGCAGCCAAGAGGGGGAAAGGGACGAGCAGTACTTC,CASSQEGERDEQYF
TRBV19,TRBD1,.,15,TRBJ1-2,TGCGCCAGCAGCCGAGACAGGGGGCCCATCGATGGCTACACCTTC,CASSRDRGPIDGYTF
TRBV29-1,TRBD1,.,13,TRBJ1-2,TGCAGCACCACGGACAGGCTCAACTATGGCTACACCTTC,CSTTDRLNYGYTF
TRBV6-5,.,many,15,TRBJ1-1,TGTGCCAGCAGTTACCGAGAGACCGAGGACACTGAAGCTTTCTTT,CASSYRETEDTEAFF
TRBV15,TRBD2,few,18,TRBJ2-3,TGTGCCACCAGCATCTCCACTCTAGCGGGGGACGGCACAGATACGCAGTATTTT,CATSISTLAGDGTDTQYF
TRBV21-1,.,.,18,TRBJ2-2,TGTGCCAGCAGCAAAATACTCCGGACAGGGTGGTATTACGGGGAGCTGTTTTTT,CASSKILRTGWYYGELFF
TRBV20-1,.,.,12,TRBJ1-5,TGCAGTGCTGTTAATAGCAATCAGCCCCAGCATTTT,CSAVNSNQPQHF
TRBV19,.,many,16,TRBJ1-5,TGTGCCAGTAGTATAGGGGCCACACGGGGAAGAGGGCCCCAGCATTTT,CASSIGATRGRGPQHF
TRBV7-2,.,few,16,TRBJ2-5,TGTGCCAGCAGCTTACCTCCGGGGTCCTCGGTAGAGACCCAGTACTTC,CASSLPPGSSVETQYF
TRBV7-9,.,many,12,TRBJ1-2,TGTGCCAGCAGCTTGGAAGTTAATGGCTACACCTTC,CASSLEVNGYTF